This entry describes one TCR beta chain. The data belong to a study of blood T cell repertoires in COVID-19. The CDR3 loop spans 15 amino acids. V was clipped by 5 bases and J by 9 bases; unmatched bases: 7. Germline CDR1 is LNHDA and CDR2 is SQIVND (reference sequence). Repertoires were generated with immunoSEQ multiplex PCR, while TCRdb's copy carries only in-frame clones and drops some. This sample carries under 140,000 clones, about 85% of them seen once, and the ten largest clones take around 5.1%. The sequenced sample was peripheral blood. This clonotype was obtained from a human donor in a cohort sampled during active COVID-19. J is TRBJ1-6 and V is TRBV19; 10 nucleotides match TRBD1. As DNA, the CDR3 is TGTGCCAGTAGTGACCGGGACAGGGGATTTTCACCCCTCCACTTT. The encoded protein is CASSDRDRGFSPLHF.